This T cell receptor (beta chain) was obtained from a study of blood T cell repertoires in COVID-19. Turning to the study itself: Whether acute or convalescent, the COVID-19 samples came from the United States, Italy and Spain. Nucleic acid was either cDNA or gDNA, and it came from T cells, B-cell-depleted T cells, or PBMCs.

Authors' methods: It was from reference gene primer amplification that nucleated cell counts were estimated. Assay: immunoSEQ multiplex PCR; the TCRdb copy retains only in-frame clones and omits some. V and J calls and clone size are given by that table; D and trimming were obtained from the DNA. This table has roughly 260,000 clones, around 89% appearing once. V gave up 4 bases and J gave up 4 bases, with 7 bases separating them. CDR3 length: 12 amino acids. Germline V gives CDR1 MNHEY, CDR2 SVGEGT. The V call is TRBV6-2 or TRBV6-3, the J call TRBJ1-1, with D uncertain. Material: peripheral blood. This sequence originates from a man in his sixties who had recovered from COVID-19. CDR3 bases: TGTGCCAGCAGTTTCGGGATCACTGAAGCTTTCTTT. Protein: CASSFGITEAFF.